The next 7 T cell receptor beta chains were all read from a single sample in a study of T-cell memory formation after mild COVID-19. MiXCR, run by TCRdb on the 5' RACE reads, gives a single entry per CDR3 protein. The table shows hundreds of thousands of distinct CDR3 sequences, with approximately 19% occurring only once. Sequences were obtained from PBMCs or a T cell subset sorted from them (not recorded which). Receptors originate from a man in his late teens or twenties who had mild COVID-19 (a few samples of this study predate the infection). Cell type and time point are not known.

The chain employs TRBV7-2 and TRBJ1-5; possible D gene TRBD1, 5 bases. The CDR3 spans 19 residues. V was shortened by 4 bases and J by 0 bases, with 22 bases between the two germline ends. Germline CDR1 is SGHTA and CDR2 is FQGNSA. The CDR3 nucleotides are TGTGCCAGCAGCTCAGAACCCGGGACCCGTAGTTATAGCAATCAGCCCCAGCATTTT. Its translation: CASSSEPGTRSYSNQPQHF. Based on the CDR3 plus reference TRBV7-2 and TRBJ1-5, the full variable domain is GAGVSQSPSNKVTEKGKDVELRCDPISGHTALYWYRQSLGQGLEFLIYFQGNSAPDKSGLPSDRFSAERTGGSVSTLTIQRTQQEDSAVYLCASSSEPGTRSYSNQPQHFGDGTRLSIL.

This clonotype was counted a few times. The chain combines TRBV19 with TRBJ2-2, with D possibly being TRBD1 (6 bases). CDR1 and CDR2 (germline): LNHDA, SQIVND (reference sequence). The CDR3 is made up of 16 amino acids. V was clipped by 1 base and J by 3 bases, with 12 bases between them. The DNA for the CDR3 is TGTGCCAGTAGTATAGTCCCACAGGGCTACACCGGGGAGCTGTTTTTT. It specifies CASSIVPQGYTGELFF.

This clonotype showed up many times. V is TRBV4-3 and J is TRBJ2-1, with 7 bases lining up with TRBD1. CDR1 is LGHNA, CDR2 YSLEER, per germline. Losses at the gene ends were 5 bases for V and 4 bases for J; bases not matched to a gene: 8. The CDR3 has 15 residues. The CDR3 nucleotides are TGCGCCAGCAGCTTGGACAGGTCGTGGTACAATGAGCAGTTCTTC. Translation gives CASSLDRSWYNEQFF.

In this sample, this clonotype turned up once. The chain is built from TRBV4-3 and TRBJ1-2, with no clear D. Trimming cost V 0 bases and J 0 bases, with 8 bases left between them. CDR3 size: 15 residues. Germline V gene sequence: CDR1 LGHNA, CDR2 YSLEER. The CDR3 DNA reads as TGCGCCAGCAGCCAAGATTTATTGTCTAACTATGGCTACACCTTC. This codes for CASSQDLLSNYGYTF.

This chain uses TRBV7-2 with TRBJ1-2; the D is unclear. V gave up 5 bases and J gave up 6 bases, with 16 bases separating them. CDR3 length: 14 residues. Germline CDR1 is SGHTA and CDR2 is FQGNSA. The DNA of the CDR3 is TGTGCCAGCAGCCCTAAATCGGGGTTCCATGGCTACACCTTC. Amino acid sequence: CASSPKSGFHGYTF.

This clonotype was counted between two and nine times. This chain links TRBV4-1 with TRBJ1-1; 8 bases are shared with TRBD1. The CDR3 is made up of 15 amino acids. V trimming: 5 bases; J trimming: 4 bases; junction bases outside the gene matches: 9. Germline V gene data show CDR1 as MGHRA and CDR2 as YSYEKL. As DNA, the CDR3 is TGCGCCAGCAGCTTAGCGGACAGGGCGGCCACTGAAGCTTTCTTT. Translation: CASSLADRAATEAFF.

CDR3 region: CASSLIADSFYEQYF. For the CDR3, the DNA is TGTGCCAGCAGCTTAATAGCGGACTCCTTTTACGAGCAGTACTTC. The chain carries TRBV11-2 and TRBJ2-7; possibly TRBD2 for D (6 bases). Per germline, CDR1 SGHAT and CDR2 FQNNGV. CDR3 length: 15 residues. The V and J ends lost 2 bases and 4 bases respectively, with 15 bases between them.